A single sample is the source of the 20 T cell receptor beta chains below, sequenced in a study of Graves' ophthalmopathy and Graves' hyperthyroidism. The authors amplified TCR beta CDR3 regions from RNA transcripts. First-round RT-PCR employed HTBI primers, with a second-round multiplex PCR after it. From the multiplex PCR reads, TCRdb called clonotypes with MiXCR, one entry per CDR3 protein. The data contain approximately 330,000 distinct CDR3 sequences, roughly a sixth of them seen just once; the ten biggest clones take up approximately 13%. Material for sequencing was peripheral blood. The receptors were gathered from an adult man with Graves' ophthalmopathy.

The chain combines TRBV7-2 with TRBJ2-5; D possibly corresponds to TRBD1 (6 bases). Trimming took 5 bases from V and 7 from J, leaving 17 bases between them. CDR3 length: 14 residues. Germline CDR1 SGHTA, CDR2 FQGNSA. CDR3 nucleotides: TGTGCCAGCAGCCTCGACAGGTCCAGGGGGACCCAGTACTTC. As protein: CASSLDRSRGTQYF.

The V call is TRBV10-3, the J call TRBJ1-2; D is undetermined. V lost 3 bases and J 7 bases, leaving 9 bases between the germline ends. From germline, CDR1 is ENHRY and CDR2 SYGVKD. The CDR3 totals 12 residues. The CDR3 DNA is TGTGCCATCAGTGAAGGTGGTCCTGGCTACACCTTC. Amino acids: CAISEGGPGYTF.

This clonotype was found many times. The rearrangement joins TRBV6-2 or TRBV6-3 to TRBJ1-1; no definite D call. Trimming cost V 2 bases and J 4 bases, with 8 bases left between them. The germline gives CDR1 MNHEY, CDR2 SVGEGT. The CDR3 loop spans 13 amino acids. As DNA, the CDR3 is TGTGCCAGCAGTTACAGGGAAATCACTGAAGCTTTCTTT. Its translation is CASSYREITEAFF.

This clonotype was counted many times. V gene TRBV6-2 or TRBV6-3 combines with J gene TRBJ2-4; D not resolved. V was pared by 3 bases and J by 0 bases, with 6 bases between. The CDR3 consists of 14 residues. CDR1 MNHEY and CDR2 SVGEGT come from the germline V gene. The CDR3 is CASSYSGAKNIQYF. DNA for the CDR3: TGTGCCAGCAGTTATTCAGGAGCCAAAAACATTCAGTACTTC.

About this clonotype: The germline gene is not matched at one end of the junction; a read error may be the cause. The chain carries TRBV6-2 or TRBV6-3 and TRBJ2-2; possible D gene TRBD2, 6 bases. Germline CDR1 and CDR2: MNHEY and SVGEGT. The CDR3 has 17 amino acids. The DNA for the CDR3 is TGTGCCGGCAGTTACTCTTTAGGTGCGCGGGGCACCGGGGAGCCGTTTTTT. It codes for CAGSYSLGARGTGEPFF.

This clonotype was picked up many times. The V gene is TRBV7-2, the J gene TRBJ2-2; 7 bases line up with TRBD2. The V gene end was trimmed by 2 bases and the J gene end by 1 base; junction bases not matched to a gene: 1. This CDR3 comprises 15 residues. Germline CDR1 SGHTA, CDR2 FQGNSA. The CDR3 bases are TGTGCCAGCAGCTTACAGCGGGGGAACACCGGGGAGCTGTTTTTT. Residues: CASSLQRGNTGELFF.

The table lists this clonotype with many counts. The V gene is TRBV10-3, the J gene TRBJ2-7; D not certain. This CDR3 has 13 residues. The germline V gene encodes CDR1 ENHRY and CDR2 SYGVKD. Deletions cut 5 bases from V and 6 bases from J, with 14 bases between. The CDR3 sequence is CAISPTALGEQYF. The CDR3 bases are TGTGCCATCAGTCCGACGGCGCTGGGCGAGCAGTACTTC.

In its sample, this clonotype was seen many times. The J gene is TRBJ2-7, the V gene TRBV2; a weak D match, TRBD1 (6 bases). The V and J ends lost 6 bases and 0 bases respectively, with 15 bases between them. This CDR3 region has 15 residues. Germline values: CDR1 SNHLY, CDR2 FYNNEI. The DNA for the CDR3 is TGTGCCAGCAGCGGCCAGGGGCGCTTCTCCTACGAGCAGTACTTC. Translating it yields CASSGQGRFSYEQYF.

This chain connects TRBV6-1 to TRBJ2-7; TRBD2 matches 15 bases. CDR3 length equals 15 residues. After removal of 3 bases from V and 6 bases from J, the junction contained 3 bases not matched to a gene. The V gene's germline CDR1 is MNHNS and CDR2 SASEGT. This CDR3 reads CASSEVGLAGGEQYF. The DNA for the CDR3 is TGTGCCAGCAGTGAGGTGGGACTAGCGGGAGGCGAGCAGTACTTC.

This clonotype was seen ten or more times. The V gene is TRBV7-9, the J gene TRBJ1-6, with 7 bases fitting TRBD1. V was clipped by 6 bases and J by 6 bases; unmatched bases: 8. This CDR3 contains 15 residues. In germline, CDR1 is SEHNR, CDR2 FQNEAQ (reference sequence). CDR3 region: CASSHWDSGNSPLHF. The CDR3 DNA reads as TGTGCCAGCAGTCATTGGGACAGCGGTAATTCACCCCTCCACTTT.

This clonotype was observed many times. CDR3 region: CASSRPGLFTGELFF. CDR3 bases: TGTGCCAGCAGCCGGCCGGGACTGTTCACCGGGGAGCTGTTTTTT. This chain joins TRBV28 and TRBJ2-2, with D perhaps matching TRBD2 (6 bases). The CDR3 totals 15 residues. Between the trimmed V and J ends, which lost 6 bases and 4 bases, there was a span of 15 bases. CDR1 is MDHEN and CDR2 is SYDVKM in the germline V gene.

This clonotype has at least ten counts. CDR3 in amino acids: CASSWQPGQNTGELFF. The CDR3, as DNA: TGCGCCAGCAGCTGGCAGCCGGGACAGAACACCGGGGAGCTGTTTTTT. The V and J genes are TRBV5-1 and TRBJ2-2, with a tentative D call TRBD1 (6 bases). The CDR3 is 16 amino acids. V lost 3 bases and J 1 base, leaving 13 bases between the germline ends. Germline CDR1 SGHRS, CDR2 YFSETQ.

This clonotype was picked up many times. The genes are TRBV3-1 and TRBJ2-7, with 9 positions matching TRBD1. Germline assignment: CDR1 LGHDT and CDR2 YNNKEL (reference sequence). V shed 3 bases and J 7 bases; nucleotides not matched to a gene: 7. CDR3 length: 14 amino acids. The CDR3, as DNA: TGTGCCAGCAGCCACAGGGACAGGGTAGGAGAGCAGTACTTC. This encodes CASSHRDRVGEQYF.

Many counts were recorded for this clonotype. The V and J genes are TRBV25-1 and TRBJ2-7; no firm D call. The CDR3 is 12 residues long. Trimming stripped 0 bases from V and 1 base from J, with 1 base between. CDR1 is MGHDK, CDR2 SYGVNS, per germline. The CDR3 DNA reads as TGTGCCAGCAGTGAATATTCCTACGAGCAGTACTTC. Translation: CASSEYSYEQYF.

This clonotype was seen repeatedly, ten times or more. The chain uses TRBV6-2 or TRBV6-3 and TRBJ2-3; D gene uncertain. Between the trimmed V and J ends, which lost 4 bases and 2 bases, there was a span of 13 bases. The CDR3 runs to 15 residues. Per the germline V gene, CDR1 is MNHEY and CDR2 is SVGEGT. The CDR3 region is CASSSRRRSTDTQYF. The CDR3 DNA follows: TGTGCCAGCAGTTCGCGACGGCGATCCACAGATACGCAGTATTTT.

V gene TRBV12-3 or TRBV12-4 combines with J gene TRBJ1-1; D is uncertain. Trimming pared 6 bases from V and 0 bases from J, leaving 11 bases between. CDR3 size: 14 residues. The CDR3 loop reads CASSRNNMNTEAFF. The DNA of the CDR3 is TGTGCCAGCAGCCGAAATAACATGAACACTGAAGCTTTCTTT.

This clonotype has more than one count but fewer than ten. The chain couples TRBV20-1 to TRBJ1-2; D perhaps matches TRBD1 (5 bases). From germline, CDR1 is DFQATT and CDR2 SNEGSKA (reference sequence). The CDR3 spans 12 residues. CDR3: CSFIQRQTGYTF. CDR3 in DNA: TGCAGCTTTATCCAACGACAGACGGGCTACACCTTC.

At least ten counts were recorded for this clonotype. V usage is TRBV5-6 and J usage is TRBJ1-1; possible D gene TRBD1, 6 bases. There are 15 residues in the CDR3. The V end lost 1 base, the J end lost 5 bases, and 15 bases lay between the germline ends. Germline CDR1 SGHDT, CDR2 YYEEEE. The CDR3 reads CASSLTSGAITEAFF. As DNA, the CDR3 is TGTGCCAGCAGCTTGACGTCGGGGGCTATTACTGAAGCTTTCTTT.

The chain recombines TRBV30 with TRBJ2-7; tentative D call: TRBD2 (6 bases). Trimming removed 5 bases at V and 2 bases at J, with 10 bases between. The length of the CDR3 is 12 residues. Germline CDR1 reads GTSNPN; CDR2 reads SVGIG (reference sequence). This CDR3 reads CAWGDSAYEQYF. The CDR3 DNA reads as TGTGCCTGGGGGGACTCCGCCTACGAGCAGTACTTC.

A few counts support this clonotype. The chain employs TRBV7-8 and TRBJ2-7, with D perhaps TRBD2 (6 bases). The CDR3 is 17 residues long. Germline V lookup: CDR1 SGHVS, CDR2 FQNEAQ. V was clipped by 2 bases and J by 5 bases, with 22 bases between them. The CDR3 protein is CASSLPSSGAGINEQYF. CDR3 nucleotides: TGTGCCAGCAGCTTACCCTCGTCGGGAGCGGGTATAAACGAGCAGTACTTC.